The TCR beta chain under discussion was sequenced for a study of blood T cell repertoires in COVID-19. Sequenced by immunoSEQ multiplex PCR; TCRdb stores in-frame clones only, minus some. The data show under 150,000 clones, 75% to 90% seen once. CDR3 size: 13 residues. Deletions cut 5 bases from V and 0 bases from J, with 8 bases between. Germline-derived CDR1 and CDR2 are SGHRS and YFSETQ. Sequenced: peripheral blood. V and J are TRBV5-1 and TRBJ1-1, with a weak D call TRBD1 (5 bases). The origin of this receptor is a human donor in a cohort sampled during active COVID-19. The CDR3, as DNA: TGCGCCAGCAGTCAGGGATTGAACACTGAAGCTTTCTTT. This sequence encodes CASSQGLNTEAFF.